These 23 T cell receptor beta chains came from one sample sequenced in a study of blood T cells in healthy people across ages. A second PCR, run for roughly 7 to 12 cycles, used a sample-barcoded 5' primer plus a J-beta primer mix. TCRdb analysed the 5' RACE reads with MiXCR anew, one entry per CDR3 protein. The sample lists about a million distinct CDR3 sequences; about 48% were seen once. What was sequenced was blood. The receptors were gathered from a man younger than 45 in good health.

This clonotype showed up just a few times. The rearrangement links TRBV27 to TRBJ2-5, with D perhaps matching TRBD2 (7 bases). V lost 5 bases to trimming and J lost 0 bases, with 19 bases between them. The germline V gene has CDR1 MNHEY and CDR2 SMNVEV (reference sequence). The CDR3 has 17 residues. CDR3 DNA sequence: TGTGCCAGCAGTCCTAAGGGGGGGCGCCTGTACCAAGAGACCCAGTACTTC. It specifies CASSPKGGRLYQETQYF.

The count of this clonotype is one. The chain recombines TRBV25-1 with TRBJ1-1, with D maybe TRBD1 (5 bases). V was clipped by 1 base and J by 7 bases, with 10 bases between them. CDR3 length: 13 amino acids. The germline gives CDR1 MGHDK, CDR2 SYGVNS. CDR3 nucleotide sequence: TGTGCCAGCAGTGAATCGGGGGGGGATGAAGCTTTCTTT. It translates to CASSESGGDEAFF.

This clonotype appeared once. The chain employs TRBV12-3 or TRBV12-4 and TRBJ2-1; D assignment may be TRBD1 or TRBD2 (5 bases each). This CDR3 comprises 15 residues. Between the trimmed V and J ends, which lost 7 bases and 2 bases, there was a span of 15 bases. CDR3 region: CASIHRDLPYNEQFF. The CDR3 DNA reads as TGTGCCAGCATCCACCGGGACCTTCCCTACAATGAGCAGTTCTTC.

CDR3 in amino acids: CASSGRDRYSDKQYF. CDR3 in DNA: TGTGCCAGCAGTGGACGGGACAGGTACAGCGATAAGCAGTACTTC. This rearrangement joins TRBV6-1 to TRBJ2-7; 8 positions agree with TRBD1. The CDR3 is 15 amino acids. Trimming took 4 bases from V and 8 from J; bases not matched to a gene: 13. CDR1 and CDR2 (germline): MNHNS, SASEGT.

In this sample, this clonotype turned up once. The CDR3 loop is CASSDEAITPVYGYTF. Written as DNA, the CDR3 is TGTGCCAGCAGTGACGAGGCTATTACCCCTGTATATGGCTACACCTTC. The chain carries TRBV2 and TRBJ1-2; D gene ambiguous. The germline gives CDR1 SNHLY, CDR2 FYNNEI. Trimming removed 3 bases at V and 5 bases at J, with 19 bases between. The CDR3 runs 16 residues.

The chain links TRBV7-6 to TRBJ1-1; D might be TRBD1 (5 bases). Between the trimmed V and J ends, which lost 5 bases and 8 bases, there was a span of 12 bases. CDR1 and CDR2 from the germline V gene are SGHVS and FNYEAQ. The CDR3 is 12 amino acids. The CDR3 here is CASSLPGIEAFF. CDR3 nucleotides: TGTGCCAGCAGCCTCCCAGGGATAGAAGCTTTCTTT.

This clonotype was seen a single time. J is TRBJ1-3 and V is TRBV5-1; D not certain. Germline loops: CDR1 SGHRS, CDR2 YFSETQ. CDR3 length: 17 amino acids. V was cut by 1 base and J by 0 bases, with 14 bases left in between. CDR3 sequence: CASSLRSPSNSGNTIYF. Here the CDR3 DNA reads TGCGCCAGCAGCTTGAGGTCACCCTCAAACTCTGGAAACACCATATATTTT.

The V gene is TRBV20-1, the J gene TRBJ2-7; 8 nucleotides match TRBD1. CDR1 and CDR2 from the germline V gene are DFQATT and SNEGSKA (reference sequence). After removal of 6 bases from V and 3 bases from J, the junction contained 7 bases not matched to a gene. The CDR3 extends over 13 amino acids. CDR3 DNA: TGCAGTGCAGAGCAGACAGGGGTCTACGAGCAGTACTTC. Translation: CSAEQTGVYEQYF.

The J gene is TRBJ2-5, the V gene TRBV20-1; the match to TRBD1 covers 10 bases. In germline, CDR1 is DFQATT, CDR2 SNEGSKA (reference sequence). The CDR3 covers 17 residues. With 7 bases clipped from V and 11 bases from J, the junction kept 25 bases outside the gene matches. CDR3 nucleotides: TGCAGTGTCCAGGGACAGGGGTACTTTGACCCCTACAATGAGCAGTACTTC. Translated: CSVQGQGYFDPYNEQYF.

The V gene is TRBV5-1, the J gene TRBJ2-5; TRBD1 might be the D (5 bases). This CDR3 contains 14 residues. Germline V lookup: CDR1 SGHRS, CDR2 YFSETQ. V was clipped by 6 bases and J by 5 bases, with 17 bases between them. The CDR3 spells CASKPQRGRETQYF. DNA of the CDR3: TGCGCCAGCAAACCCCAAAGGGGAAGGGAGACCCAGTACTTC.

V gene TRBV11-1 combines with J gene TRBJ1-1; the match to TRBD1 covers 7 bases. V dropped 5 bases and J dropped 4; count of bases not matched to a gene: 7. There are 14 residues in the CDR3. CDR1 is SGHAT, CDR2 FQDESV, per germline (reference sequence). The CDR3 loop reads CASSNGDSGTEAFF. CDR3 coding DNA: TGTGCCAGCAGCAATGGGGACAGTGGCACTGAAGCTTTCTTT. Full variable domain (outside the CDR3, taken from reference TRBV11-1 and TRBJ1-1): EAEVAQSPRYKITEKSQAVAFWCDPISGHATLYWYRQILGQGPELLVQFQDESVVDDSQLPKDRFSAERLKGVDSTLKIQPAELGDSAMYLCASSNGDSGTEAFFGQGTRLTVV.

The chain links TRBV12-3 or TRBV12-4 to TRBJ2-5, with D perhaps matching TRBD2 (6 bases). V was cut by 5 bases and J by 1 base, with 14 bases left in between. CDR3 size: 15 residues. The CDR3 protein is CASSPRGDFQETQYF. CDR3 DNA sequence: TGTGCCAGCAGTCCGCGGGGAGACTTCCAAGAGACCCAGTACTTC.

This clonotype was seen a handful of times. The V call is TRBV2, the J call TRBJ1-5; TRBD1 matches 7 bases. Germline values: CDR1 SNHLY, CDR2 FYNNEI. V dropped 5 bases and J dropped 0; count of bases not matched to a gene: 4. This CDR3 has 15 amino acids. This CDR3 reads CASSPRGNSNQPQHF. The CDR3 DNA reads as TGTGCCAGCAGTCCCAGGGGGAATAGCAATCAGCCCCAGCATTTT.

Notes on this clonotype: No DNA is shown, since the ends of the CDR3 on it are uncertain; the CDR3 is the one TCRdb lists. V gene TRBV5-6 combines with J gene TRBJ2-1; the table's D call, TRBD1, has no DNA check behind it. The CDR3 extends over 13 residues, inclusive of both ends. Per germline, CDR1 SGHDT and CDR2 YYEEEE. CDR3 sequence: CASSVGQGNAEFF.

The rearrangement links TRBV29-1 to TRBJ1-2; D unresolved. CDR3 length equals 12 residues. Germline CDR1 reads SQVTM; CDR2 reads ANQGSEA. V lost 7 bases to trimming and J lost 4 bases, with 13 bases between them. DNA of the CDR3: TGCAGCGCCGGAGAGCTGGTCTATGGCTACACCTTC. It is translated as CSAGELVYGYTF.

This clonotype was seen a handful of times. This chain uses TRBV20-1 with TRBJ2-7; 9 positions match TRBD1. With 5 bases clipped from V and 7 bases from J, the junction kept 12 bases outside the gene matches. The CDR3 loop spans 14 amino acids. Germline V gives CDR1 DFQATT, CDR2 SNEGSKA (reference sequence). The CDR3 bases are TGCAGTGCTGCGAACAACAGGGGGCCAGGGGAGCAGTACTTC. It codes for CSAANNRGPGEQYF.

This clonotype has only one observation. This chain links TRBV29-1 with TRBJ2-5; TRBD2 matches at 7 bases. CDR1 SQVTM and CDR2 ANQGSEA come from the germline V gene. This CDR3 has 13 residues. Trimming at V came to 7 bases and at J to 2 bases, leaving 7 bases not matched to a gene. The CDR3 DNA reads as TGCAGCGCCGGGGGGATGTTTCAAGAGACCCAGTACTTC. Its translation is CSAGGMFQETQYF.

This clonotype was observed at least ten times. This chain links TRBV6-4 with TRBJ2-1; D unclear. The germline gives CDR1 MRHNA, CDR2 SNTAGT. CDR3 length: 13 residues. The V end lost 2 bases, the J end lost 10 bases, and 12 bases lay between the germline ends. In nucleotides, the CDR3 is TGTGCCAGCAGTGACGGTGAGGCGAAGGAGCAGTTCTTC. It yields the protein CASSDGEAKEQFF.

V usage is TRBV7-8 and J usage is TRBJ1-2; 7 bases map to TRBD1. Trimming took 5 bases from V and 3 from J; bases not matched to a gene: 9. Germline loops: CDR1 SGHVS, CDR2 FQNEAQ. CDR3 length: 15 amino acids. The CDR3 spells CASSVQTGLYYGYTF. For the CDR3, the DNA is TGTGCCAGCAGCGTACAGACAGGGCTCTACTATGGCTACACCTTC.

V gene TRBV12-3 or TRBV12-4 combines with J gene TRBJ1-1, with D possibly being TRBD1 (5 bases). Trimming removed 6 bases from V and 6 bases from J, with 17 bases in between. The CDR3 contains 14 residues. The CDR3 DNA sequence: TGTGCCAGCAGCTCAGACCCAGGGCGGCCTGAAGCTTTCTTT. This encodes CASSSDPGRPEAFF.

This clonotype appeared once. CDR3 sequence: CSVGGILTGELFF. The CDR3 DNA reads TGCAGCGTTGGGGGGATTTTAACCGGGGAGCTGTTTTTT. The chain is built from TRBV29-1 and TRBJ2-2; D possibly uses TRBD1 or TRBD2 (5 bases each). V was shortened by 4 bases and J by 5 bases, with 11 bases between the two germline ends. This CDR3 has 13 amino acids. Germline loops: CDR1 SQVTM, CDR2 ANQGSEA.

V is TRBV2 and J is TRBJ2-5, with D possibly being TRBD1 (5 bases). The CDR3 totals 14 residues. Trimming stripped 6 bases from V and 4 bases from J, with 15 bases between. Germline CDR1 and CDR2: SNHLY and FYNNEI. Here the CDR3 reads CASRDGEGAETQYF. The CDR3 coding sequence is TGTGCCAGCAGGGACGGTGAAGGGGCAGAGACCCAGTACTTC. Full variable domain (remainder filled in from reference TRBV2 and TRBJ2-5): EPEVTQTPSHQVTQMGQEVILRCVPISNHLYFYWYRQILGQKVEFLVSFYNNEISEKSEIFDDQFSVERPDGSNFTLKIRSTKLEDSAMYFCASRDGEGAETQYFGPGTRLLVL.

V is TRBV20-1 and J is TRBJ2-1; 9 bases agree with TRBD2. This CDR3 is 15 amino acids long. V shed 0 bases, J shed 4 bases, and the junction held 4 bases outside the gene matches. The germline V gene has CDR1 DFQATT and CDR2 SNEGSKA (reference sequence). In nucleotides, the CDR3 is TGCAGTGCTAGAGATTTACTAGCGGGTTACAATGAGCAGTTCTTC. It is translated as CSARDLLAGYNEQFF.